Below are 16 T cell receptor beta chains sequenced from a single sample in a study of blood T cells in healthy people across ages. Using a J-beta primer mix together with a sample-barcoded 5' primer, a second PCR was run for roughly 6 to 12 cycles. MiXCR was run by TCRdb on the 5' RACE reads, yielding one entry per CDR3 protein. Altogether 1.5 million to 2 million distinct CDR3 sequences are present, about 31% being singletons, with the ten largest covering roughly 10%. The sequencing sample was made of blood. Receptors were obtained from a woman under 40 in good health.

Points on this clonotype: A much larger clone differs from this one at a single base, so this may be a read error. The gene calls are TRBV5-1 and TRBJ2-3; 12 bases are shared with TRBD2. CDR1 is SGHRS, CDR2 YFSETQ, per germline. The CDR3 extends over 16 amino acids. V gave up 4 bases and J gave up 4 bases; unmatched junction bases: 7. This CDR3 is CASSKGLAGLADTQYF. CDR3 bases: TGCGCCAGCAGCAAAGGACTAGCGGGACTCGCAGATACGCAGTATTTT.

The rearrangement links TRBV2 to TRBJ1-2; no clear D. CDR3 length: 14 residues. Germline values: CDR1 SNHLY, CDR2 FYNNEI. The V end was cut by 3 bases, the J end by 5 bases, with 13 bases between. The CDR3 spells CASSDIRGRYGYTF. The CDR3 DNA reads TGTGCCAGCAGTGATATTCGGGGTCGGTATGGCTACACCTTC.

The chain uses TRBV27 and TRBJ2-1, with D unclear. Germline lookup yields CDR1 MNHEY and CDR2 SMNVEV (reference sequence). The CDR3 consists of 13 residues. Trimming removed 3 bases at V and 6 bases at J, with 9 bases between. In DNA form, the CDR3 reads TGTGCCAGCAGTTTGGCGAATACCAATGAGCAGTTCTTC. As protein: CASSLANTNEQFF.

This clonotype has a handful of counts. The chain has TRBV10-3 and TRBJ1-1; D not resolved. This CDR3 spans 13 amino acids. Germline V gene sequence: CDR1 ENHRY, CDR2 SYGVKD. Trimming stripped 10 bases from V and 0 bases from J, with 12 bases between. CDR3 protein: CATREPMNTEAFF. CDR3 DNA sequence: TGTGCCACCCGAGAACCCATGAACACTGAAGCTTTCTTT.

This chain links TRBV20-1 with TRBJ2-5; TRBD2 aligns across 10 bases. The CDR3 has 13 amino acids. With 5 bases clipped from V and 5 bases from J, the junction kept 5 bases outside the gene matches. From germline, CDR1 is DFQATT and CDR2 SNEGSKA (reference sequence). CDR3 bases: TGCAGTGCTCCCTGGACTAGCGGCGAGACCCAGTACTTC. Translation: CSAPWTSGETQYF.

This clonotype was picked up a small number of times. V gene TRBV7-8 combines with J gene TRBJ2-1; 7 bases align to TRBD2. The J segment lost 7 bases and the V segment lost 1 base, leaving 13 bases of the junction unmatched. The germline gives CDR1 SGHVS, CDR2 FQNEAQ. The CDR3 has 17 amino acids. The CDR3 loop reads CASSLVREEPDFNEQFF. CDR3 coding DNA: TGTGCCAGCAGCTTAGTCCGGGAGGAGCCCGACTTTAATGAGCAGTTCTTC.

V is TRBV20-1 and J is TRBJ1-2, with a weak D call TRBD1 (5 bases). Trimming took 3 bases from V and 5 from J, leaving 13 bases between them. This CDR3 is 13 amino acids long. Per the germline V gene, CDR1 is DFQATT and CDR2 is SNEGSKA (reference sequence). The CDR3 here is CSARGTAVYGYTF. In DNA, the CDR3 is TGCAGTGCTAGGGGGACGGCGGTATATGGCTACACCTTC.

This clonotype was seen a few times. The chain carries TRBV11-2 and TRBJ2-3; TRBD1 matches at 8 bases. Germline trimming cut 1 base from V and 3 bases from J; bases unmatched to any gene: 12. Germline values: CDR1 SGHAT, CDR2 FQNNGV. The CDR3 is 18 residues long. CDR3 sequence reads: CASSLGVGTGVVTDTQYF. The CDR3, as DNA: TGTGCCAGCAGCTTAGGAGTTGGGACAGGAGTAGTTACAGATACGCAGTATTTT.

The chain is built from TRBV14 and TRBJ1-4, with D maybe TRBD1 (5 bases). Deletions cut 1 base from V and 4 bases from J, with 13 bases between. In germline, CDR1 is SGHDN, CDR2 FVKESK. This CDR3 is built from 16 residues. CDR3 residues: CASSQGGDRLNEKLFF. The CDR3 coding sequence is TGTGCCAGCAGCCAAGGTGGGGACCGCCTTAATGAAAAACTGTTTTTT.

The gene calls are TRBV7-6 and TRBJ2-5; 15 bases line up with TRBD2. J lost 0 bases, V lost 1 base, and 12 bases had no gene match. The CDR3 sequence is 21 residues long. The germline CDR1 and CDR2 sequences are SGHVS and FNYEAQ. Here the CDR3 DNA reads TGTGCCAGCAGCTTAGTTTGGGGGACTAGCGGGGGGCCACTGCACCAAGAGACCCAGTACTTC. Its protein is CASSLVWGTSGGPLHQETQYF. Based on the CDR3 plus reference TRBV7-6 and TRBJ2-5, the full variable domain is GAGVSQSPRYKVTKRGQDVALRCDPISGHVSLYWYRQALGQGPEFLTYFNYEAQQDKSGLPNDRFSAERPEGSISTLTIQRTEQRDSAMYRCASSLVWGTSGGPLHQETQYFGPGTRLLVL.

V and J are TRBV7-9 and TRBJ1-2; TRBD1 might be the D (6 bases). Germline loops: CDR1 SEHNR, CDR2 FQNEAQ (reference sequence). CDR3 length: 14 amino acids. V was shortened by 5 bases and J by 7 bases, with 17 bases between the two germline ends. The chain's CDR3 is CASSPAGGAVGYTF. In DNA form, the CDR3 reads TGTGCCAGCAGCCCAGCCGGGGGCGCGGTTGGCTACACCTTC.

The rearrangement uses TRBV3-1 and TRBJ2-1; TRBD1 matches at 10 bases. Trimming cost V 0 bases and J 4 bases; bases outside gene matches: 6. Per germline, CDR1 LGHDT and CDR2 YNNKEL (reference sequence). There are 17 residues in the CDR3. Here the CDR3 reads CASSQERGQGQYNEQFF. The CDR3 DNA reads TGTGCCAGCAGCCAAGAGCGGGGACAGGGGCAATACAATGAGCAGTTCTTC.

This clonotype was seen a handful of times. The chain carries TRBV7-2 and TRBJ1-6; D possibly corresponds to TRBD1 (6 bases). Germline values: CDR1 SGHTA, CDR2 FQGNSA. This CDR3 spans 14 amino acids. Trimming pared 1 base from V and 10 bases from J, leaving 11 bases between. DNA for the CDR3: TGTGCCAGCAGCTTAGAATGGGGGCCGTCACCCCTCCACTTT. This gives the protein CASSLEWGPSPLHF.

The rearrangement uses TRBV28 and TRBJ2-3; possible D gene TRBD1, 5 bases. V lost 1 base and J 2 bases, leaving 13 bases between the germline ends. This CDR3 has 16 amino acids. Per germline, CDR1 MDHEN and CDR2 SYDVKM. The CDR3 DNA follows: TGTGCCAGCAGTTTATTGGCAGGGTACACCACAGATACGCAGTATTTT. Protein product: CASSLLAGYTTDTQYF. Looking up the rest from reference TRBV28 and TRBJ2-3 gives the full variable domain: DVKVTQSSRYLVKRTGEKVFLECVQDMDHENMFWYRQDPGLGLRLIYFSYDVKMKEKGDIPEGYSVSREKKERFSLILESASTNQTSMYLCASSLLAGYTTDTQYFGPGTRLTVL.

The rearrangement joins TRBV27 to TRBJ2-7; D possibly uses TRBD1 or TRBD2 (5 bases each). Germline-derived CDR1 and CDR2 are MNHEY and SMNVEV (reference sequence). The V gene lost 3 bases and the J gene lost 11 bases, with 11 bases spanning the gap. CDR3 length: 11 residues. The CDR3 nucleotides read TGTGCCAGCAGTTTGATGGGGGTTGAGTACTTC. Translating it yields CASSLMGVEYF.

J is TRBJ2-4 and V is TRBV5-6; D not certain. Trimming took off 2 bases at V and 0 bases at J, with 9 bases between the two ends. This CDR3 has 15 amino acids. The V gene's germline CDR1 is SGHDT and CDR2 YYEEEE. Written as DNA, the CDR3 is TGTGCCAGCAGCTTATATCCTGAAGCCAAAAACATTCAGTACTTC. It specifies CASSLYPEAKNIQYF.